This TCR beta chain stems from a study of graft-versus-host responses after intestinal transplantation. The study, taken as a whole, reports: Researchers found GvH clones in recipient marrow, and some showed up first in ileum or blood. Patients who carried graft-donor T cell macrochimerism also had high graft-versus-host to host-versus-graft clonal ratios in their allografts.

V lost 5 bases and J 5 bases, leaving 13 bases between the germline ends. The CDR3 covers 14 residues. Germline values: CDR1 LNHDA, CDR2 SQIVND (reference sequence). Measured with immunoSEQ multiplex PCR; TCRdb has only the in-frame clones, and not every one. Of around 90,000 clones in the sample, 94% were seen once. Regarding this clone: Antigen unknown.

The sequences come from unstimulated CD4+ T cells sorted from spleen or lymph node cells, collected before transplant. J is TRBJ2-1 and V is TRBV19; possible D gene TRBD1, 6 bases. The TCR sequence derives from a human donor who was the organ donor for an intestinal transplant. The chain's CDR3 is CASSAPDRNNEQFF. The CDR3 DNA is TGTGCCAGTAGTGCTCCCGACAGGAACAATGAGCAGTTCTTC.